The 21 T cell receptor beta chains reported below all come from one sample, sequenced in a study of shared clonotypes between healthy human individuals (TCRdb year 2020). The library was made by the immunoSEQ multiplex PCR assay. The source is immuneACCESS, and TCRdb retained only in-frame sequences with V and J called. Part of the clones is not carried over; for the studies checked, unresolved V genes explain less than half of this, and the remainder is unexplained. This sample comprises just over 2,000,000 clones, around 95% of them detected only once. The ten largest clones capture 0.13% of the sample. The sequenced sample consisted of naive CD4+ T cells sorted from blood. According to the study, the label for this sample's cell subset or site signals: CD45RA+ positively selected. Receptor source: a man aged 18-30 years in good health.

This rearrangement joins TRBV5-4 to TRBJ2-5; D may be TRBD2 (6 bases). The ends were cut back, 2 bases at V and 4 bases at J, with 12 bases in the middle. Germline V gene sequence: CDR1 SGHNT, CDR2 YYREEE (reference sequence). This CDR3 is built from 14 residues. The CDR3 reads CASSLQIGGETQYF. The CDR3 nucleotides read TGTGCCAGCAGCTTACAAATCGGGGGAGAGACCCAGTACTTC.

Comments on this clone: The same CDR3 also results from other DNA sequences found in this sample. The V call is TRBV5-1, the J call TRBJ2-7; no definite D call. The CDR3 runs to 13 residues. Trimming took off 0 bases at V and 2 bases at J, with 6 bases between the two ends. CDR1 is SGHRS, CDR2 YFSETQ, per germline. CDR3 in DNA: TGCGCCAGCAGCTTGGCCTCGCCCTACGAGCAGTACTTC. Protein product: CASSLASPYEQYF.

This chain uses TRBV7-2 with TRBJ2-1; D remains unclear. The CDR3 length is 14 residues. V lost 1 base and J 6 bases, leaving 10 bases between the germline ends. Germline values: CDR1 SGHTA, CDR2 FQGNSA. CDR3 sequence (DNA): TGTGCCAGCAGCTTAGAGCGTAACGGCAATGAGCAGTTCTTC. Translation: CASSLERNGNEQFF.

V gene TRBV29-1 combines with J gene TRBJ1-1; maybe TRBD1 (5 bases). Trimming removed 4 bases from V and 10 bases from J, with 31 bases in between. Per the germline V gene, CDR1 is SQVTM and CDR2 is ANQGSEA. The CDR3 consists of 17 residues. The CDR3 DNA reads TGCAGCGTTGGGGGCCCCACACCGCCCCCGGGGGTATGGGGAGCTTTCTTT. This translates into CSVGGPTPPPGVWGAFF.

Only one count was recorded for this clone. The genes are TRBV7-2 and TRBJ2-5; 11 nucleotides match TRBD2. Germline V gene lookup returns CDR1 SGHTA and CDR2 FQGNSA. With 4 bases clipped from V and 5 bases from J, the junction kept 6 bases outside the gene matches. The CDR3 is 15 residues long. CDR3: CASSSRLAGTETQYF. Here the CDR3 DNA reads TGTGCCAGCAGCTCAAGACTAGCGGGGACGGAGACCCAGTACTTC.

The chain has TRBV5-1 and TRBJ2-3, with 12 nucleotides matching TRBD1. With V trimmed by 4 bases and J by 1 base, 7 bases remained unmatched. The CDR3 is 17 residues long. CDR1 and CDR2 (germline): SGHRS, YFSETQ. The CDR3 loop is CASSKGTGGRRTDTQYF. DNA for the CDR3: TGCGCCAGCAGCAAAGGGACAGGGGGCCGCCGCACAGATACGCAGTATTTT.

Regarding this clone: A much bigger clone sits one base away, suggesting this may be a read error. The sample carries other DNA sequences with the same CDR3. The CDR3 here is CASSLRLNTEAFF. As DNA, the CDR3 is TGTGCCAGCAGCTTACGGCTGAACACTGAAGCTTTCTTT. This chain uses TRBV7-2 with TRBJ1-1; D gene unclear. The length of the CDR3 is 13 residues. Germline V gives CDR1 SGHTA, CDR2 FQGNSA. The V and J ends lost 2 bases and 0 bases respectively, with 4 bases between them.

The chain links TRBV5-4 to TRBJ2-1; TRBD2 matches at 13 bases. The V gene's germline CDR1 is SGHNT and CDR2 YYREEE (reference sequence). This CDR3 is built from 16 residues. The J segment lost 1 base and the V segment lost 4 bases, leaving 2 bases of the junction unmatched. Here the CDR3 DNA reads TGTGCCAGCAGCAGGACTAGCGGGGGATCCTACAATGAGCAGTTCTTC. Its translation: CASSRTSGGSYNEQFF.

V and J are TRBV6-6 and TRBJ2-1, with a possible D match to TRBD1 (6 bases). This CDR3 region has 12 residues. The V gene lost 7 bases and the J gene lost 8 bases, with 12 bases spanning the gap. Germline-derived CDR1 and CDR2 are MNHNY and SVGAGI (reference sequence). The CDR3 loop is CASKTGWDEQFF. In nucleotides, the CDR3 is TGTGCCAGCAAAACAGGGTGGGATGAGCAGTTCTTC.

The chain carries TRBV6-6 and TRBJ1-4; tentative D call: TRBD1 (5 bases). From germline, CDR1 is MNHNY and CDR2 SVGAGI (reference sequence). The V gene lost 6 bases and the J gene lost 3 bases, with 14 bases spanning the gap. There are 15 residues in the CDR3. The CDR3 DNA follows: TGTGCCAGCAGACAACGAGGGGCGGCTAATGAAAAACTGTTTTTT. Its translation is CASRQRGAANEKLFF.

V gene TRBV2 combines with J gene TRBJ2-7, with D perhaps given as TRBD1 or TRBD2 (6 bases each). The CDR3 consists of 15 residues. CDR1 and CDR2 from the germline V gene are SNHLY and FYNNEI. Trimming pared 6 bases from V and 1 base from J, leaving 16 bases between. In DNA, the CDR3 is TGTGCCAGCAGGGGGGGCCCCCCCAGTTCCTACGAGCAGTACTTC. This encodes CASRGGPPSSYEQYF.

The rearrangement joins TRBV29-1 to TRBJ1-1, with a possible D match to TRBD1 (5 bases). CDR1 and CDR2 (germline): SQVTM, ANQGSEA. There are 15 residues in the CDR3. Trimming shortened V by 3 bases and J by 4 bases, and 18 bases separated the two germline ends. CDR3: CSVDDTGTGSTEAFF. CDR3 nucleotides: TGCAGCGTTGACGACACCGGGACGGGGAGCACTGAAGCTTTCTTT.

This chain links TRBV19 with TRBJ1-6, with D possibly matching TRBD1 (6 bases). The V end was cut by 3 bases, the J end by 6 bases, with 12 bases between. CDR3 size: 15 residues. Germline assignment: CDR1 LNHDA and CDR2 SQIVND (reference sequence). CDR3 nucleotides: TGTGCCAGTAGTATTACTGGGACACCTAATTCACCCCTCCACTTT. The encoded protein is CASSITGTPNSPLHF.

The gene calls are TRBV5-4 and TRBJ2-2; D is unclear. Germline values: CDR1 SGHNT, CDR2 YYREEE (reference sequence). The CDR3 is made up of 16 amino acids. V lost 0 bases to trimming and J lost 1 base, with 10 bases between them. CDR3 loop: CASSLDGVRNTGELFF. In DNA form, the CDR3 reads TGTGCCAGCAGCTTGGATGGGGTTAGGAACACCGGGGAGCTGTTTTTT.

The CDR3 spells CASSFRLAAPSTDTQYF. The CDR3 region has the DNA TGTGCCAGTAGTTTCCGACTAGCGGCCCCGAGCACAGATACGCAGTATTTT. This chain uses TRBV19 with TRBJ2-3; 9 bases agree with TRBD2. The CDR3 extends over 17 amino acids. Per the germline V gene, CDR1 is LNHDA and CDR2 is SQIVND (reference sequence). J lost 0 bases, V lost 5 bases, and 9 bases had no gene match. The full variable domain, completed using reference TRBV19 and TRBJ2-3, is DGGITQSPKYLFRKEGQNVTLSCEQNLNHDAMYWYRQDPGQGLRLIYYSQIVNDFQKGDIAEGYSVSREKKESFPLTVTSAQKNPTAFYLCASSFRLAAPSTDTQYFGPGTRLTVL.

The chain carries TRBV5-1 and TRBJ1-1, with 7 bases that match TRBD1. The CDR3 is made up of 16 amino acids. The germline V gene encodes CDR1 SGHRS and CDR2 YFSETQ. V shed 6 bases, J shed 6 bases, and the junction held 17 bases outside the gene matches. CDR3: CASKSGLKGAISEAFF. In DNA, the CDR3 is TGCGCCAGCAAGAGTGGTTTGAAGGGGGCGATCTCTGAAGCTTTCTTT. Full variable domain (missing parts from reference TRBV5-1 and TRBJ1-1): KAGVTQTPRYLIKTRGQQVTLSCSPISGHRSVSWYQQTPGQGLQFLFEYFSETQRNKGNFPGRFSGRQFSNSRSEMNVSTLELGDSALYLCASKSGLKGAISEAFFGQGTRLTVV.

This sequence joins TRBV6-5 and TRBJ2-5; TRBD2 aligns across 11 bases. TRBJ2-7 explains the end of the DNA better; the J call may be wrong. In germline, CDR1 is MNHEY, CDR2 SVGAGI. This CDR3 has 16 amino acids. DNA for the CDR3: TGTGCCAGCAGTTCCCTCCTAGCGGGAGGCTCCTACGAGCAGTACTTC. This sequence encodes CASSSLLAGGSYEQYF.

The chain combines TRBV30 with TRBJ2-5, with D maybe TRBD2 (6 bases). Germline V gene lookup returns CDR1 GTSNPN and CDR2 SVGIG (reference sequence). The germline V and J ends were trimmed by 3 bases and 4 bases, with 12 bases remaining between them. The CDR3 length is 13 residues. CDR3 sequence: CAWRKRGGETQYF. The CDR3 DNA is TGTGCCTGGAGAAAGAGGGGAGGAGAGACCCAGTACTTC.

The gene calls are TRBV7-9 and TRBJ1-4, with D perhaps TRBD1 (5 bases). Germline V gene lookup returns CDR1 SEHNR and CDR2 FQNEAQ (reference sequence). V was shortened by 3 bases and J by 7 bases, with 6 bases between the two germline ends. The CDR3 extends over 12 amino acids. The CDR3 bases are TGTGCCAGCAGCTTCGGGGGTGAAAAACTGTTTTTT. The encoded protein is CASSFGGEKLFF.

On this clone itself: Distinct nucleotide sequences in the sample also encode this CDR3. The V gene is TRBV7-2, the J gene TRBJ2-3; 14 bases line up with TRBD2. V lost 5 bases, J lost 5 bases, and 3 bases stayed unmatched. The CDR3 runs to 15 residues. CDR1 SGHTA and CDR2 FQGNSA come from the germline V gene. CDR3 residues: CASSLGLAGGDTQYF. The DNA of the CDR3 is TGTGCCAGCAGCCTCGGACTAGCGGGGGGAGATACGCAGTATTTT.

The rearrangement joins TRBV7-2 to TRBJ2-5; D may be TRBD1 or TRBD2 (5 bases each). Between the trimmed V and J ends, which lost 5 bases and 2 bases, there was a span of 15 bases. The CDR3 spans 15 residues. Germline lookup yields CDR1 SGHTA and CDR2 FQGNSA. This CDR3 reads CASSAGGRTQETQYF. DNA for the CDR3: TGTGCCAGCAGCGCTGGGGGACGGACGCAAGAGACCCAGTACTTC. The complete variable domain, with remaining parts taken from reference TRBV7-2 and TRBJ2-5, reads GAGVSQSPSNKVTEKGKDVELRCDPISGHTALYWYRQSLGQGLEFLIYFQGNSAPDKSGLPSDRFSAERTGGSVSTLTIQRTQQEDSAVYLCASSAGGRTQETQYFGPGTRLLVL.